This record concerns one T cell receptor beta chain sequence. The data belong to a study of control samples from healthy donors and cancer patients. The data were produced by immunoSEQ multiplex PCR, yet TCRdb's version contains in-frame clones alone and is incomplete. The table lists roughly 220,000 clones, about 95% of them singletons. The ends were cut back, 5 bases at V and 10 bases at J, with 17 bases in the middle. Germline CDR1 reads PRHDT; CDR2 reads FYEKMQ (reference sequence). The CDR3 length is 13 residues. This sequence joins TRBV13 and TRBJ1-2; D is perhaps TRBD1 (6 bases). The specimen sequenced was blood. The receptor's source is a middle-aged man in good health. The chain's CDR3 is CASSPRDTSLYTF. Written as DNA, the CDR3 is TGTGCCAGCAGCCCTCGGGACACATCGCTCTACACCTTC. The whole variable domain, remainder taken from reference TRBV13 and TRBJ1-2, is AAGVIQSPRHLIKEKRETATLKCYPIPRHDTVYWYQQGPGQDPQFLISFYEKMQSDKGSIPDRFSAQQFSDYHSELNMSSLELGDSALYFCASSPRDTSLYTFGSGTRLTVV.